A selection of T cell receptor beta chains follows, all from one sample in a study of regulatory T cells in long-lasting Graves disease. Each CDR3 protein is one row after TCRdb ran MiXCR on the multiplex PCR reads. This sample has approximately 440,000 distinct CDR3 sequences, with about 17% found just once. These data were also reused for a study on T cells in Graves' hyperthyroidism and ophthalmopathy.

The specimen was peripheral blood mononuclear cells (PBMCs), collected at new diagnosis, from a patient treated with antithyroid drugs. These receptors originate from a man aged 40-49 years with Graves disease. Both conserved end residues are part of each CDR3. The D gene is left open where the match is weak. The size entry is marked missing in some rows and otherwise reads once, few, many or a size class.

TRBV7-2	TRBJ2-7	TRBD2	-	TGTGCCAGCAGCTTAGCGGGTAGCGGGAGGGCCTACGAGCAGTACTTC	CASSLAGSGRAYEQYF
TRBV28	TRBJ2-7	-	many	TGTGCCAGCAGTTTCGGCAGGGTAAGAACCTACGAGCAGTACTTC	CASSFGRVRTYEQYF
TRBV28	TRBJ2-7	TRBD2	many	TGTGCCAGCAGTCCTCGGGGAGGGGAGTTCGAGCAGTACTTC	CASSPRGGEFEQYF
TRBV9	TRBJ2-7	-	few	TGTGCCAGCAGCGTCGAGGGAAATACCTACGAGCAGTACTTC	CASSVEGNTYEQYF
TRBV5-1	TRBJ2-7	-	few	TGCGCCAGCAGCTTAGGCAGGAACGAGCAGTACTTC	CASSLGRNEQYF
TRBV6-1	TRBJ1-1	TRBD1	many	TGTGCCAGCAGCCAGGGGGCCGCGAACACTGAAGCTTTCTTT	CASSQGAANTEAFF
TRBV4-1	TRBJ1-4	-	-	TGCGCCAGCAGCCGCGGACATATACGGGAACTGTTTTTT	CASSRGHIRELFF
TRBV28	TRBJ2-2	-	many	TGTGCCGGAAGGGGATCCGCGGGTACCGGGGAGCTGTTTTTT	CAGRGSAGTGELFF
TRBV19	TRBJ1-1	TRBD1	-	TGTGCCAGTAGTGTCTCCGGGACAGGGACCGCGAACACTGAAGCTTTCTTT	CASSVSGTGTANTEAFF
TRBV10-3	TRBJ2-2	TRBD1	-	TGTGCCATCAGTGGGGACAGTTACACCGGGGAGCTGTTTTTT	CAISGDSYTGELFF
TRBV12-3/TRBV12-4	TRBJ2-2	-	many	TGTGCCAGCAGACCGTACGCGAACACCGGGGAGCTGTTTTTT	CASRPYANTGELFF
TRBV2	TRBJ2-1	TRBD2	many	TGTGCCAGCAGTGCGGGAGGCTCCTACAATGAGCAGTTCTTC	CASSAGGSYNEQFF
TRBV27	TRBJ2-7	-	few	TGTGCCAGCAGTCCCTCGCTTCGACGGACCTACGAGCAGTACTTC	CASSPSLRRTYEQYF
TRBV20-1	TRBJ2-7	-	few	TGCAGTGCTAGAGATTCCGCGGCAGGGGATCCCTACGAGCAGTACTTC	CSARDSAAGDPYEQYF
TRBV12-3/TRBV12-4	TRBJ2-4	TRBD1	-	TGTGCCAGCAGTCCGACAGGGATAAACATTCAGTACTTC	CASSPTGINIQYF
TRBV7-9	TRBJ1-5	-	many	TGTGCCAGCAGGGGGAGAGATAGCAATCAGCCCCAGCATTTT	CASRGRDSNQPQHF
TRBV27	TRBJ2-3	-	many	TGTGCCAGCAGAGGGGGGAGGGCCTCGGGCACAGATACGCAGTATTTT	CASRGGRASGTDTQYF
TRBV9	TRBJ2-1	TRBD2	few	TGTGCCAGCAGCGTTACCCTTGGGGGGACTAGCGGGAGTGGGGCGTCCTACAATGAGCAGTTCTTC	CASSVTLGGTSGSGASYNEQFF
TRBV6-2/TRBV6-3	TRBJ1-1	TRBD1	few	TGTGCCAGCAGTTTACCCGGGACAGGGGGCACTGAAGCTTTCTTT	CASSLPGTGGTEAFF
TRBV29-1	TRBJ2-1	TRBD2	-	TGCAGCGTTGAAGGTATAGCGGGGCATCATGAGCAGTTCTTC	CSVEGIAGHHEQFF
TRBV5-1	TRBJ2-7	TRBD1	many	TGCGCCAGCAGCTTGGGGGACAGGGGATGGCCCACCTACGAGCAGTACTTC	CASSLGDRGWPTYEQYF
TRBV7-6	TRBJ2-1	-	many	TGTGCCAGCAGCTCCCGAGATGAGCAGTTCTTC	CASSSRDEQFF
TRBV7-9	TRBJ1-1	-	many	TGTGCCAGCAGCGCCGGCTTTGGCAGGGCGATGAACACTGAAGCTTTCTTT	CASSAGFGRAMNTEAFF
TRBV2	TRBJ2-2	-	few	TGTGCCAGCTCTCTTGGGTTTTTT	CASSLGFF
TRBV7-2	TRBJ2-1	TRBD2	many	TGTGCCAGCAGCTTAGCCCTAGCGGGAAGTAGTGGTGAGCAGTTCTTC	CASSLALAGSSGEQFF
TRBV13	TRBJ1-6	-	many	TGTGCCAGCAGCTTAGACAGGGTATCACCCCTCCACTTT	CASSLDRVSPLHF
TRBV2	TRBJ2-1	TRBD2	many	TGTGCCAGCAGTGAATGGAGCGGGAGCGGGGACAATGAGCAGTTCTTC	CASSEWSGSGDNEQFF
TRBV20-1	TRBJ1-5	-	-	TGCAGTGCTAGAGGGGACATGTTTAATCAGCCCCAGCATTTT	CSARGDMFNQPQHF
TRBV9	TRBJ2-1	TRBD2	few	TGTGCCAGCAGCACCATTACGGGAGGGCCGGGGAATGAGCAGTTCTTC	CASSTITGGPGNEQFF
TRBV7-9	TRBJ2-7	TRBD2	many	TGTGCCAGCACCGAAACTAGCGGGAGATCCTACGAGCAGTACTTC	CASTETSGRSYEQYF
TRBV10-3	TRBJ2-1	-	-	TGTGCCATCAGTGAGTCGGGGTCCTACAATGAGCAGTTCTTC	CAISESGSYNEQFF
TRBV3-1	TRBJ2-1	TRBD2	many	TGTGCCAGCAGCCACAGACTAGCGGAGAAGAGCTACAATGAGCAGTTCTTC	CASSHRLAEKSYNEQFF
TRBV4-1	TRBJ2-1	-	many	TGCGCCAGCAGCCGACTAGGACCTTTAAACAATGAGCAGTTCTTC	CASSRLGPLNNEQFF
TRBV18	TRBJ2-7	TRBD2	-	TGTGCCAGCTCACCAACTAGCGGGCCCTACGAGCAGTGCTTC	CASSPTSGPYEQCF
TRBV27	TRBJ1-1	TRBD1	many	TGTGCCAGCAGTTTGGACAGGGGCGCCATCGATGAAGCTTTCTTT	CASSLDRGAIDEAFF
TRBV9	TRBJ2-6	-	-	TGTGCCAGCAGCGCCGGGGTAGGCTCTGGGGCCAACGTCCTGACTTTC	CASSAGVGSGANVLTF
TRBV24-1	TRBJ2-3	-	few	TGTGCCACCAGTGCTTCCGACACAGATACGCAGTATTTT	CATSASDTDTQYF
TRBV20-1	TRBJ2-1	TRBD2	many	TGCAGTGCTAGAGCAGTCGGGAAGCGGGAGGGCCCATGGGGTGAGCAGTTCTTC	CSARAVGKREGPWGEQFF
TRBV12-3/TRBV12-4	TRBJ2-1	-	many	TGTGCCAGCAGTTTAGATTCTAGCGTTGGGAATGAGCAGTTCTTC	CASSLDSSVGNEQFF
TRBV6-1	TRBJ2-7	TRBD2	few	TGTGCCAGCAGTGTCCCTAGCGGGAGGGCCCACTTC	CASSVPSGRAHF
TRBV7-2	TRBJ2-3	-	many	TGTGCCAGCAGCCTGGACGTGAGGAATACGCAGTATTTT	CASSLDVRNTQYF
TRBV5-1	TRBJ2-7	TRBD1	few	TGCGCCAGCAGTTCAGACAGGGGGCTCGGGGAGCAGTACTTC	CASSSDRGLGEQYF
TRBV27	TRBJ2-3	TRBD1	many	TGTGCCAGCAGTTCAATCACAGGGGGGTACCTCGAAAGCACAGATACGCAGTATTTT	CASSSITGGYLESTDTQYF
TRBV6-5	TRBJ2-7	-	many	TGTGCCAGCAGTTCACAGGGGGGGGGATACGAGCAGTACTTC	CASSSQGGGYEQYF
TRBV28	TRBJ2-7	-	many	TGTGCCAGCAGTAAGCCGGACGGAATCTCCTACGAGCAGTACTTC	CASSKPDGISYEQYF
TRBV11-2	TRBJ2-7	-	few	TGTGCCAGCAGCTTCGAGTACGAGCAGTACTTC	CASSFEYEQYF
TRBV9	TRBJ1-2	-	many	TGTGCCAGCAGCGTAGGGAAGTCTGCCTCTATTTATGGCTACACCTTC	CASSVGKSASIYGYTF
TRBV29-1	TRBJ2-3	-	once	TGCAGCGTTGACACCTCCAGCACAGATACGCGGTATTTT	CSVDTSSTDTRYF
TRBV7-9	TRBJ2-7	-	few	TGTGCCAGCAGCCCCCGGGACGGACAGACCTACGAGCAGTACTTC	CASSPRDGQTYEQYF
TRBV28	TRBJ2-5	TRBD1	many	TGTGCCAGCAGTTTAAGTGGGACAGGGGTGAAGACCCAGTACTTC	CASSLSGTGVKTQYF
TRBV7-9	TRBJ2-2	-	-	TGTGCCAGCAGACCAACAGGTGCCGGGGAGCTGTTTTTT	CASRPTGAGELFF
TRBV6-1	TRBJ2-1	TRBD1	-	TGTGCCAGCAGTGTGCGAGGGACAGGGGGAAATGAGCAGTTCTTC	CASSVRGTGGNEQFF
TRBV6-1	TRBJ1-3	-	many	TGTGCCAGCAAGGGGGTAACTGGAAACACCATATATTTT	CASKGVTGNTIYF
TRBV27	TRBJ1-1	-	many	TGTGCCAGCAGTTTTGGGGGGAGGGCTGAAGCTTTCTTT	CASSFGGRAEAFF
TRBV29-1	TRBJ2-3	TRBD2	-	TGCAGCGTTGAAGTTGGACTAGCGGGCCTCACAGATACGCAGTATTTT	CSVEVGLAGLTDTQYF
TRBV24-1	TRBJ1-1	TRBD1	few	TGTGCCACCAGTGATTCCTTTTCCGACAGGGGTAGAGCTTTCTTT	CATSDSFSDRGRAFF
TRBV7-3	TRBJ2-3	TRBD2	many	TGTGCCAGCAGGCATACTAGCGGGAGTCTAGATACGCAGTATTTT	CASRHTSGSLDTQYF
TRBV25-1	TRBJ2-2	TRBD1	-	TGTGCCAGCAGGGGGGACAGAGCAGCCGGGGAGCTGTTTTTT	CASRGDRAAGELFF
TRBV7-9	TRBJ2-3	-	many	TGTGCCAGCAGCTTCGTCAGCACTAGCACAGATACGCAGTATTTT	CASSFVSTSTDTQYF